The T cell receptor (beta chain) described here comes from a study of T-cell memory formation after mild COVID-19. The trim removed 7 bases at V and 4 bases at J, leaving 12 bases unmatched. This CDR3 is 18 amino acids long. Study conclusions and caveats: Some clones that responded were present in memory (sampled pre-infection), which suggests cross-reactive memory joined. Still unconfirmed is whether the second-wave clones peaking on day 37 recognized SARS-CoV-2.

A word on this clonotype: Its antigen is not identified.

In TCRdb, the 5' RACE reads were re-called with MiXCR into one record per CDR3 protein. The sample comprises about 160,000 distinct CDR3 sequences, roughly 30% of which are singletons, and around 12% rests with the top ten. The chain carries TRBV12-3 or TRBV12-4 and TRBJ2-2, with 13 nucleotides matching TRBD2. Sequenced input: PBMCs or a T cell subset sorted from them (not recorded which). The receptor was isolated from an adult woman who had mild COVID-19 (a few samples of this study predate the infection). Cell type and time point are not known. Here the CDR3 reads CASNTGLAGTKSTGELFF. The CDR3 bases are TGTGCCAGCAACACGGGACTAGCGGGAACCAAATCCACCGGGGAGCTGTTTTTT.